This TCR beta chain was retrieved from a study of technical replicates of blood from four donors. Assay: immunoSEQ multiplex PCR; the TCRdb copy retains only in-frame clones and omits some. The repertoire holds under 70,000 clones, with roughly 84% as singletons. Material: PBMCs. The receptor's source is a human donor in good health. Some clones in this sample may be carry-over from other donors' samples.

The CDR3 here is CATSRDREDFNEQFF. CDR3 nucleotides: TGTGCCACCAGCAGAGATCGGGAAGACTTCAATGAGCAGTTCTTC. The V call is TRBV15, the J call TRBJ2-1; TRBD2 is a possible D gene (5 bases). Germline lookup yields CDR1 LNHNV and CDR2 YYDKDF (reference sequence). Trimming left V 0 bases short and J 6 bases short, with 12 bases between. This CDR3 is 15 amino acids long.